A single sample is the source of the 25 T cell receptor beta chains below, sequenced in a study of CD8+ T cells in alopecia areata. Reverse transcription of extracted RNA yielded cDNA, which provided the sequencing template. Measured with immunoSEQ multiplex PCR; TCRdb has only the in-frame clones, and not every one. The table has 200,000 to 250,000 clones, over 60% seen once. Stated treatment: oral pan-JAK inhibitor, 5-10 mg twice daily. Source: CD4+ T cells sorted from blood, taken at week 4, from a patient treated with tofacitinib. These receptors all come from a human donor with alopecia areata.

This clone appeared a few times. CDR3 sequence (DNA): TGTGCCAGCAGCTCCACCGGGCAGCAGAATCAGCCCCAGCATTTT. Translated: CASSSTGQQNQPQHF. The chain carries TRBV7-2 and TRBJ1-5, with D uncertain. This CDR3 region has 15 residues. The germline V gene has CDR1 SGHTA and CDR2 FQGNSA. Deletions cut 4 bases from V and 4 bases from J, with 14 bases between.

The chain combines TRBV6-5 with TRBJ2-4, with D tentatively TRBD1 (5 bases). CDR1 and CDR2 from the germline V gene are MNHEY and SVGAGI. V was clipped by 2 bases and J by 8 bases, with 13 bases between them. This CDR3 contains 14 residues. CDR3 in amino acids: CASSYSKGADIQYF. The CDR3 region has the DNA TGTGCCAGCAGTTACAGTAAAGGGGCTGACATTCAGTACTTC.

The chain links TRBV27 to TRBJ1-6, with 10 positions matching TRBD1. The CDR3 loop spans 14 amino acids. V was pared by 6 bases and J by 6 bases, with 2 bases of the junction left unmatched. Germline V lookup: CDR1 MNHEY, CDR2 SMNVEV (reference sequence). The CDR3 loop reads CASRWTGGNSPLHF. For the CDR3, the DNA is TGTGCCAGCAGGTGGACAGGGGGTAATTCACCCCTCCACTTT.

This clone was counted only a few times. The V call is TRBV7-8, the J call TRBJ1-1; TRBD1 agrees at 9 bases. The CDR3 has 14 amino acids. Germline-derived CDR1 and CDR2 are SGHVS and FQNEAQ. V shed 5 bases, J shed 6 bases, and the junction held 7 bases outside the gene matches. The DNA of the CDR3 is TGTGCCAGCAGCCTCCCGTGGACAGGGGCTGAAGCTTTCTTT. This sequence encodes CASSLPWTGAEAFF.

This clone was picked up a small number of times. The chain is built from TRBV27 and TRBJ1-2, with D possibly TRBD1 on 5 matching bases. CDR1 MNHEY and CDR2 SMNVEV come from the germline V gene (reference sequence). V was pared by 6 bases and J by 4 bases, with 12 bases between. The CDR3 sequence is 13 residues long. CDR3: CASRAGNGYGYTF. In DNA form, the CDR3 reads TGTGCCAGCAGGGCAGGGAATGGCTATGGCTACACCTTC.

J is TRBJ2-7 and V is TRBV7-2; D unresolved. CDR1 and CDR2 (germline): SGHTA, FQGNSA. V dropped 5 bases and J dropped 6 bases, with 14 bases sitting between them. This CDR3 region has 13 residues. CDR3: CASSPRMMGEQYF. CDR3 DNA: TGTGCCAGCAGCCCCCGGATGATGGGCGAGCAGTACTTC.

This chain links TRBV7-3 with TRBJ1-1; possibly TRBD1 for D (6 bases). Trimming removed 5 bases at V and 2 bases at J, with 9 bases between. This CDR3 region has 13 residues. Looked up from germline, CDR1 is SGHTA and CDR2 is FQGTGA. This CDR3 reads CASSETGNTEAFF. In DNA, the CDR3 is TGTGCCAGCAGCGAGACAGGCAACACTGAAGCTTTCTTT.

The V and J genes are TRBV18 and TRBJ1-2; D uncertain. Trimming stripped 2 bases from V and 4 bases from J, with 8 bases between. Germline assignment: CDR1 KGHSH and CDR2 LQKENI. This CDR3 is built from 13 residues. The CDR3 nucleotides read TGTGCCAGCTCACCAGAAAACGGCTATGGCTACACCTTC. Protein: CASSPENGYGYTF.

The chain has TRBV7-9 and TRBJ2-3; 9 bases line up with TRBD2. V shed 2 bases and J 1 base; nucleotides not matched to a gene: 7. Per germline, CDR1 SEHNR and CDR2 FQNEAQ (reference sequence). The length of the CDR3 is 17 residues. This CDR3 is CASSLLRLAGRTDTQYF. The CDR3 DNA reads TGTGCCAGCAGCTTACTCCGGCTAGCGGGGCGCACAGATACGCAGTATTTT.

The chain uses TRBV15 and TRBJ1-2; D ambiguous. Trimming stripped 1 base from V and 13 bases from J, with 10 bases between. Germline CDR1 LNHNV, CDR2 YYDKDF (reference sequence). The CDR3 contains 11 residues. Here the CDR3 reads CATSRVRTVTF. Written as DNA, the CDR3 is TGTGCCACCAGCAGAGTAAGAACAGTCACCTTC.

The chain uses TRBV27 and TRBJ1-2; the match to TRBD1 covers 8 bases. Germline CDR1 MNHEY, CDR2 SMNVEV (reference sequence). V trimming: 3 bases; J trimming: 8 bases; junction bases outside the gene matches: 8. The CDR3 spans 14 residues. The CDR3 DNA follows: TGTGCCAGCAGTTTCCGCCAGGGGGCAAGGGGCTACACCTTC. It yields the protein CASSFRQGARGYTF.

The V and J genes are TRBV5-5 and TRBJ2-3; weak D call: TRBD1 (6 bases). The CDR3 sequence is 15 residues long. The V gene's germline CDR1 is SGHKS and CDR2 YYEKEE (reference sequence). V shed 0 bases and J shed 2 bases, with 10 bases lying between them. Here the CDR3 reads CASSLVQGFTDTQYF. DNA of the CDR3: TGTGCCAGCAGCTTGGTACAGGGCTTCACAGATACGCAGTATTTT. The full variable domain, rest sourced from reference TRBV5-5 and TRBJ2-3, is DAGVTQSPTHLIKTRGQQVTLRCSPISGHKSVSWYQQVLGQGPQFIFQYYEKEERGRGNFPDRFSARQFPNYSSELNVNALLLGDSALYLCASSLVQGFTDTQYFGPGTRLTVL.

V gene TRBV5-1 combines with J gene TRBJ1-6; possibly TRBD1 for D (6 bases). Trimming left V 5 bases short and J 5 bases short, with 14 bases between. The CDR3 runs 15 residues. Germline loops: CDR1 SGHRS, CDR2 YFSETQ. The CDR3 bases are TGCGCCAGCAGTCTCATCGGACAGAATAATTCACCCCTCCACTTT. Residues: CASSLIGQNNSPLHF.

The sample holds one count of this clone. The chain carries TRBV5-6 and TRBJ1-2; TRBD1 might be the D (6 bases). V lost 4 bases to trimming and J lost 3 bases, with 19 bases between them. Germline assignment: CDR1 SGHDT and CDR2 YYEEEE. The CDR3 has 16 residues. The CDR3, as DNA: TGTGCCAGCAGCACCCTGGGAGGGGGTGTGGACTATGGCTACACCTTC. This sequence encodes CASSTLGGGVDYGYTF.

This clone was detected only a few times. This chain uses TRBV5-4 with TRBJ2-7; D unclear. The germline CDR1 and CDR2 sequences are SGHNT and YYREEE (reference sequence). The CDR3 contains 12 residues. V was shortened by 0 bases and J by 7 bases, with 8 bases between the two germline ends. The chain's CDR3 is CASSLANREQYF. For the CDR3, the DNA is TGTGCCAGCAGCTTGGCGAATCGGGAGCAGTACTTC.

The chain joins TRBV4-2 to TRBJ2-2; 8 bases are a match to TRBD1. V lost 2 bases, J lost 6 bases, and 8 bases stayed unmatched. The CDR3 runs to 16 residues. CDR1 LGHNA and CDR2 YNFKEQ come from the germline V gene. The CDR3 sequence is CASSQPDRARSGELFF. Here the CDR3 DNA reads TGTGCCAGCAGCCAACCGGACAGGGCTAGGTCCGGGGAGCTGTTTTTT.

The chain combines TRBV30 with TRBJ1-1; D possibly corresponds to TRBD1 (6 bases). Trimming removed 8 bases at V and 3 bases at J, with 16 bases between. The CDR3 has 13 residues. Per the germline V gene, CDR1 is GTSNPN and CDR2 is SVGIG (reference sequence). The CDR3 loop is CATDLTGYTEAFF. The CDR3 DNA reads as TGTGCCACCGATTTGACAGGTTACACTGAAGCTTTCTTT.

This clone was seen only once. The J gene is TRBJ2-3, the V gene TRBV10-3; possible D gene TRBD1, 5 bases. The V end was cut by 10 bases, the J end by 6 bases, with 26 bases between. CDR3 length: 16 amino acids. CDR1 is ENHRY, CDR2 SYGVKD, per germline. CDR3 residues: CATTPSSAGYMDTQYF. The CDR3 nucleotides read TGTGCCACGACACCCTCTTCGGCAGGGTATATGGATACGCAGTATTTT.

The rearrangement joins TRBV18 to TRBJ1-5, with D perhaps TRBD1 (5 bases). The CDR3 is 17 residues long. The V end was cut by 6 bases, the J end by 0 bases, with 18 bases between. Germline CDR1 KGHSH, CDR2 LQKENI. For the CDR3, the DNA is TGTGCCAGCTCGTTTCGGGACCGGGCTTATAGCAATCAGCCCCAGCATTTT. Protein product: CASSFRDRAYSNQPQHF.

The CDR3 loop is CASTLAQGYGYTF. CDR3 bases: TGTGCCAGCACGTTGGCCCAGGGCTATGGCTACACCTTC. The rearrangement joins TRBV2 to TRBJ1-2; tentatively, D is TRBD1 (5 bases). The germline V gene has CDR1 SNHLY and CDR2 FYNNEI. This CDR3 is 13 amino acids long. Between the trimmed V and J ends, which lost 7 bases and 4 bases, there was a span of 13 bases.

The rearrangement uses TRBV6-5 and TRBJ1-5, with 7 bases lining up with TRBD1. The junction had 11 bases not matched to a gene; V was cut back by 6 bases and J by 9 bases. The CDR3 consists of 14 residues. Germline CDR1 reads MNHEY; CDR2 reads SVGAGI. Written as DNA, the CDR3 is TGTGCCAGCAGACCCGACAGGGACATTTTGCCCCAGCATTTT. Its protein is CASRPDRDILPQHF.

This clone appeared once. This sequence joins TRBV5-1 and TRBJ2-2; D unclear. The germline V gene has CDR1 SGHRS and CDR2 YFSETQ. V lost 1 base and J lost 6, with 4 bases in between. The CDR3 is made up of 12 amino acids. CDR3 in amino acids: CASSLTPGELFF. In DNA, the CDR3 is TGCGCCAGCAGCTTGACTCCCGGGGAGCTGTTTTTT.

The J gene is TRBJ2-3, the V gene TRBV6-5; 11 nucleotides agree with TRBD1. The germline V gene has CDR1 MNHEY and CDR2 SVGAGI. The CDR3 sequence is 14 residues long. After removal of 6 bases from V and 3 bases from J, the junction contained 2 bases not matched to a gene. CDR3 coding DNA: TGTGCCAGCAGGGACAGGGGGCAAACAGATACGCAGTATTTT. The encoded protein is CASRDRGQTDTQYF.

The chain links TRBV7-9 to TRBJ1-1, with a tentative D call TRBD1 (6 bases). Trimming took off 2 bases at V and 5 bases at J, with 12 bases between the two ends. Germline assignment: CDR1 SEHNR and CDR2 FQNEAQ (reference sequence). CDR3 length: 14 amino acids. CDR3: CASSLSTGSTEAFF. DNA of the CDR3: TGTGCCAGCAGCTTAAGTACAGGGTCAACTGAAGCTTTCTTT. The whole variable domain, filled in from reference TRBV7-9 and TRBJ1-1, reads DTGVSQNPRHKITKRGQNVTFRCDPISEHNRLYWYRQTLGQGPEFLTYFQNEAQLEKSRLLSDRFSAERPKGSFSTLEIQRTEQGDSAMYLCASSLSTGSTEAFFGQGTRLTVV.

The chain combines TRBV7-2 with TRBJ1-4; D gene ambiguous. The CDR3 is 15 amino acids. V was cut by 1 base and J by 4 bases, with 10 bases left in between. Germline V gene sequence: CDR1 SGHTA, CDR2 FQGNSA. The CDR3 DNA reads as TGTGCCAGCAGCTTAGGAGGGATTTATAATGAAAAACTGTTTTTT. This codes for CASSLGGIYNEKLFF.